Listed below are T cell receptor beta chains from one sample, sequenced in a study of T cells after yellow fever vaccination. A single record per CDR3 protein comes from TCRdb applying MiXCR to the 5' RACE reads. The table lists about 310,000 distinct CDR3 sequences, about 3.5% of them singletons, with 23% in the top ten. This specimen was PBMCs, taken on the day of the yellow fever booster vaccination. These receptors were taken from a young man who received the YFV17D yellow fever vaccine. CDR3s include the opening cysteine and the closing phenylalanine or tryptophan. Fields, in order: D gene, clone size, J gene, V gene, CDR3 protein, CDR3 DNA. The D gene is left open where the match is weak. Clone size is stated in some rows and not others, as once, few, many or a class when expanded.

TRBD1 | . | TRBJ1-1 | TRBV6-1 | CASSEVWTGGTEAFF | TGTGCCAGCAGTGAAGTGTGGACAGGGGGCACTGAAGCTTTCTTT
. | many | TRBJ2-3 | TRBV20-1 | CSARLLGDLTDTQYF | TGCAGTGCTAGATTACTTGGGGACCTCACAGATACGCAGTATTTT
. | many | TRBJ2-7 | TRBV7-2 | CASSPRWGRQYF | TGTGCCAGCAGCCCCCGTTGGGGGCGGCAGTACTTC
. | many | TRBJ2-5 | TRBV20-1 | CSARDPLGTQYF | TGCAGTGCTAGAGATCCCCTTGGGACCCAGTACTTC
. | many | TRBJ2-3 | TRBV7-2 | CASTPGDGIADTQYF | TGTGCCAGCACCCCGGGAGACGGGATTGCAGATACGCAGTATTTT
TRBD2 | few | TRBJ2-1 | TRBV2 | CASSGGGSDEQFF | TGTGCCAGCAGTGGGGGGGGTAGCGATGAGCAGTTCTTC
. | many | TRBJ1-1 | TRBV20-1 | CSASRARASTEAFF | TGCAGTGCTAGTCGGGCTAGGGCGTCCACTGAAGCTTTCTTT
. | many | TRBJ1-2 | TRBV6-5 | CASSYSLAGSLYGYTF | TGTGCCAGCAGTTACTCTTTGGCAGGGAGTTTGTATGGCTACACCTTC
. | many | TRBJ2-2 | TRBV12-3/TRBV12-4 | CASSFRDNTGELFF | TGTGCCAGCAGTTTCCGGGACAACACCGGGGAGCTGTTTTTT
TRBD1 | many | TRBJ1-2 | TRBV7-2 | CASSSVTGTVGRYGYTF | TGTGCCAGCAGCTCAGTGACCGGGACAGTAGGACGCTATGGCTACACCTTC
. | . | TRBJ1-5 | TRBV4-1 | CASSQAGPGGQPQHF | TGCGCCAGCAGCCAAGCGGGGCCCGGGGGGCAGCCCCAGCATTTT
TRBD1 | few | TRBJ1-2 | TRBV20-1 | CSARMGQEGNYGYTF | TGCAGTGCTAGAATGGGACAGGAGGGGAACTATGGCTACACCTTC
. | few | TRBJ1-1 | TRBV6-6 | CASSYEQEAFF | TGTGCCAGCAGTTACGAACAGGAAGCTTTCTTT
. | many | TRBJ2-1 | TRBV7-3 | CASSVDRSSYNEQFF | TGTGCCAGCAGCGTCGACAGGTCCTCCTACAATGAGCAGTTCTTC
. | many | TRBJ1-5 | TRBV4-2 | CASSQEGQNSNQPQHF | TGTGCCAGCAGCCAAGAAGGCCAGAATAGCAATCAGCCCCAGCATTTT
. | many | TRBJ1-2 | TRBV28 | CASSRLGGYTF | TGTGCCAGCAGCCGCTTAGGGGGCTACACCTTC
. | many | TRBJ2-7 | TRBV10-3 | CATATGTYSYEQYF | TGTGCCACCGCGACCGGGACATACTCCTACGAGCAGTACTTC
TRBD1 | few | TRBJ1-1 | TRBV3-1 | CASSVGGYTEAFF | TGTGCCAGCTCCGTAGGGGGCTATACTGAAGCTTTCTTT
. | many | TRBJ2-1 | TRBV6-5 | CASSNLGGAAYNEQFF | TGTGCCAGCAGTAACCTCGGTGGTGCGGCATACAATGAGCAGTTCTTC
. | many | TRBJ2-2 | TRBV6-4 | CASSIGATGELFF | TGTGCCAGCAGTATAGGAGCCACCGGGGAGCTGTTTTTT
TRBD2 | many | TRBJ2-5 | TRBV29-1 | CSVGTSGVPPRGTQYF | TGCAGCGTGGGGACTAGCGGGGTACCCCCGCGGGGGACCCAGTACTTC
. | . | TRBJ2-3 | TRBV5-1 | CASSLEAGADTDTQYF | TGCGCCAGCAGCTTGGAGGCGGGGGCCGACACAGATACGCAGTATTTT
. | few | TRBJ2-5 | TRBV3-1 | CASSTGWETQYF | TGTGCCAGCAGTACGGGCTGGGAGACCCAGTACTTC
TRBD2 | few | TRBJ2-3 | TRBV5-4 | CASNGGTHTDTQYF | TGTGCCAGCAACGGGGGGACCCACACAGATACGCAGTATTTT
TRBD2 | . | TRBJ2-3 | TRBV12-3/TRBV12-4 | CASSERGGGDTQYF | TGTGCCAGCAGCGAGCGGGGGGGAGGAGATACGCAGTATTTT
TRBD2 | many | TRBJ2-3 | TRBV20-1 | CSASQPGGTDTQYF | TGCAGTGCTAGTCAGCCCGGGGGGACAGATACGCAGTATTTT
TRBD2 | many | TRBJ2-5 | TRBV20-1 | CSARRTSQTSETQYF | TGCAGTGCCAGGCGGACTAGCCAGACGTCAGAGACCCAGTACTTC
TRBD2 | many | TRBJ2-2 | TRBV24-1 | CATQGLAGARNTGELFF | TGTGCCACCCAAGGCCTAGCGGGGGCCAGGAACACCGGGGAGCTGTTTTTT
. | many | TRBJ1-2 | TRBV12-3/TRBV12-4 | CASNGGSFRYHGYTF | TGTGCCAGCAATGGGGGGTCTTTCCGCTACCATGGCTACACCTTC